The present TCR beta chain was sequenced within a study of T cell changes during pregnancy in multiple sclerosis. Per the germline V gene, CDR1 is MNHEY and CDR2 is SMNVEV (reference sequence). Deletions cut 7 bases from V and 5 bases from J, with 11 bases between. The CDR3 totals 12 residues. Assay: immunoSEQ multiplex PCR; the TCRdb copy retains only in-frame clones and omits some. The sample contains 130,000 or so clones, about 95% of which appear only once. The V gene is TRBV27, the J gene TRBJ2-5, with D tentatively TRBD2 (5 bases). The material was peripheral blood, obtained after pregnancy. The receptor comes from a female donor with multiple sclerosis, enrolled in a pregnancy study. The CDR3 region is CASTIREETQYF. Written as DNA, the CDR3 is TGTGCCAGCACAATTAGGGAGGAGACCCAGTACTTC.